The T cell receptor beta chain under discussion was sequenced for a study of blood T cell repertoires in COVID-19. Study summary: Sites across the United States, Italy and Spain contributed samples from acute and convalescent COVID-19. In each case, the material was cDNA or gDNA derived from T cells, B-cell-depleted T cells, or PBMCs.

The germline V and J ends were trimmed by 3 bases and 2 bases, with 7 bases remaining between them. The CDR3 is 13 amino acids. Germline V gene lookup returns CDR1 MGHRA and CDR2 YSYEKL. Clinical histories supplied by participants themselves formed the basis of cohort assignment. Original data processing: The assay estimated nucleated cells by amplifying reference gene primers. Only in-frame clones appear in the TCRdb table, and some are missing; sequencing was by immunoSEQ multiplex PCR. That table furnishes V, J and clone size, whereas the DNA furnished D and trimming. The sample records fewer than 300,000 clones, about 91% being singletons.

The TCR comes from a woman aged 40 to 55 with acute COVID-19. V gene TRBV4-1 combines with J gene TRBJ1-2; TRBD1 might be the D (5 bases). The sequenced sample was PBMCs or T cells enriched from blood (not recorded which). This CDR3 is CASSHTGNYGYTF. The DNA for the CDR3 is TGCGCCAGCAGCCATACAGGCAACTATGGCTACACCTTC.